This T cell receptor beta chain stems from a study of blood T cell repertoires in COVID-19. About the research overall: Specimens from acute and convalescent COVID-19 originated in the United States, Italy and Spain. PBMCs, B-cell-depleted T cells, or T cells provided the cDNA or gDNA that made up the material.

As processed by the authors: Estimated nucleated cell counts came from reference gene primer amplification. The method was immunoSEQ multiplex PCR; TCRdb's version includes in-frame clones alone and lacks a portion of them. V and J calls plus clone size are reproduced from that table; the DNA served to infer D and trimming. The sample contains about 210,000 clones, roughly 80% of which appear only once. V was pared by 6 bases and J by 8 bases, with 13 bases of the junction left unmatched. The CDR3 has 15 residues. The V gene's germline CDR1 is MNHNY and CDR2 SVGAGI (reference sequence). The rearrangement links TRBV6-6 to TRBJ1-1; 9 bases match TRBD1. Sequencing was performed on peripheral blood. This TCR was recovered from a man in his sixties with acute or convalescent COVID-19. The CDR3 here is CASSDKDRGPPEAFF. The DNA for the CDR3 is TGTGCCAGCAGCGATAAGGACAGGGGTCCCCCAGAAGCTTTCTTT.